What follows are 2 T cell receptor beta chains derived from one specimen sequenced in a study of regulatory T cells in long-lasting Graves disease. The authors built TCR beta libraries using iRepertoire HTBI primers and Arm-PCR of CDR3 regions. TCRdb recomputed calls from the multiplex PCR reads with MiXCR, one row per CDR3 protein. The sample lists under 800,000 distinct CDR3 sequences, under 20% seen once, with around 19% in the top ten. Time point: newly diagnosed GD, antithyroid drugs for less than 3 months. PBMC-extracted RNA yielded the TCR library. In addition, the sample was reused for a study of T cells in Graves' hyperthyroidism and ophthalmopathy.

This specimen was peripheral blood mononuclear cells (PBMCs), taken at new diagnosis, from a patient treated with antithyroid drugs. All receptors come from a woman aged 25-40 years with Graves disease.

This clonotype was counted ten times or more. J is TRBJ1-1 and V is TRBV18; 10 bases fit TRBD1. The CDR3 covers 13 residues. CDR1 is KGHSH, CDR2 LQKENI, per germline. V lost 6 bases and J lost 11; bases outside the gene matches: 9. This chain's CDR3 is CASSPGQGGVAFF. The CDR3 region has the DNA TGTGCCAGCTCGCCCGGACAGGGGGGAGTCGCTTTCTTT.

This clonotype was seen ten or more times. The gene calls are TRBV2 and TRBJ2-5, with TRBD1 identical over 9 bases. CDR3 length: 16 residues. Losses at the gene ends were 9 bases for V and 7 bases for J; bases not matched to a gene: 18. Per the germline V gene, CDR1 is SNHLY and CDR2 is FYNNEI. This CDR3 is CARTFENTGGKATQYF. In DNA, the CDR3 is TGTGCCAGGACCTTCGAAAACACAGGGGGCAAGGCGACCCAGTACTTC.